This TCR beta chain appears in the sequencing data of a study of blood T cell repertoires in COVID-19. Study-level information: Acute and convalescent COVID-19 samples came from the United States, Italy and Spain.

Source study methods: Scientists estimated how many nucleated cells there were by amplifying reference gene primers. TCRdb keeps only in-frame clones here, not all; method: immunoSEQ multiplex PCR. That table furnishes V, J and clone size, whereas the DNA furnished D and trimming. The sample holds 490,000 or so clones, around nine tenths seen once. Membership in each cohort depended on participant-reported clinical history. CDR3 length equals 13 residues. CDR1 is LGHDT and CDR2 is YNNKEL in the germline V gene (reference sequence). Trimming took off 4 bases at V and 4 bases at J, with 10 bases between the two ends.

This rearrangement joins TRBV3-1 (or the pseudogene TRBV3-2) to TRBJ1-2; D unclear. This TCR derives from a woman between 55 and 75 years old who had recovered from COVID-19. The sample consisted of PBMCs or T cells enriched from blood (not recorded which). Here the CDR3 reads CASSPGDFYGYTF. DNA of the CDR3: TGTGCCAGCAGCCCGGGAGATTTCTATGGCTACACCTTC.